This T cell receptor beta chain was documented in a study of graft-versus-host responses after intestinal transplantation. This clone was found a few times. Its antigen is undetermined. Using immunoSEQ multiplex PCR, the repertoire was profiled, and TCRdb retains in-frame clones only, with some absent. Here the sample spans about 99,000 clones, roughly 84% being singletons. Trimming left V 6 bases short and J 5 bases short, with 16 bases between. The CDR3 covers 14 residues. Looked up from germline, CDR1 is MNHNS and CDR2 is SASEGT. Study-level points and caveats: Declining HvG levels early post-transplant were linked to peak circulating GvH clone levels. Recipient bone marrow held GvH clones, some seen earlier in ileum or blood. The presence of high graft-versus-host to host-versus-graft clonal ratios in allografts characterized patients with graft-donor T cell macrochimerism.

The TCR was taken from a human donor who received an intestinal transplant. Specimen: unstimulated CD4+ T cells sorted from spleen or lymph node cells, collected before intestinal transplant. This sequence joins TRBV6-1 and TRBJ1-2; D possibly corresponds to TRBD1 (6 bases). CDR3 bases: TGTGCCAGCAGAGAAAACAGGGTCCATTATGGCTACACCTTC. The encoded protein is CASRENRVHYGYTF.